These T cell receptor beta chains were read from a single sample in a study of blood T cell repertoires in COVID-19. Assay: immunoSEQ multiplex PCR; the TCRdb copy retains only in-frame clones and omits some. The data contain some 120,000 clones, 90% of them seen just once; the ten biggest clones take up roughly 5%. Sequencing was performed on peripheral blood. The receptors come from a man between 60 and 70 years old with COVID-19, enrolled during active disease. CDR3s include the opening cysteine and the closing phenylalanine or tryptophan. A D gene is named only where the DNA matches it firmly. Clone size is given for some rows only: seen once, a few or many times, or a class if the clone is expanded.

>NA|TRBD2|TRBJ2-1|TRBV3-1/TRBV3-2
TGTGCCAGCAGCCAAGTTCGAGGAGCGGGGGTTATCAATGAGCAGTTCTTC
CASSQVRGAGVINEQFF
>NA|NA|TRBJ2-2|TRBV5-1
TGCGCCAGCAGCCCCTCCTCGAGATTGGACACCGGGGAGCTGTTTTTT
CASSPSSRLDTGELFF
>NA|NA|TRBJ2-7|TRBV5-5
TGTGCCAGCAGCCCGACAGTGGTGGCCTCCCACGAGCAGTACTTC
CASSPTVVASHEQYF
>NA|TRBD1|TRBJ1-2|TRBV19
TGTGCCAGTAGTGCTCGACAGGGCTCATCTTATGGCTACACCTTC
CASSARQGSSYGYTF
>NA|TRBD2|TRBJ2-1|TRBV7-3
TGTGCCAGCAGCTTATTGGGGGGTCTAGCGGAACTCTACAATGAGCAGTTCTTC
CASSLLGGLAELYNEQFF
>NA|TRBD1|TRBJ2-7|TRBV2
TGTGCCAGCAGTCCCCCGGGGACAGAGAACTCCTACGAGCAGTACTTC
CASSPPGTENSYEQYF
>NA|NA|TRBJ1-1|TRBV6-6
TGTGCCAGCACCCTCGACTCGATGGGAGCTTTCTTT
CASTLDSMGAFF
>NA|NA|TRBJ1-1|TRBV5-1
TGCGCCAGCAGCTTGGTAGGGGTTGTGGCTGAAGCTTTCTTT
CASSLVGVVAEAFF
>once|NA|TRBJ2-3|TRBV19
TGTGCCAGTAGTCGGGGGTATAGCACAGATACGCAGTATTTT
CASSRGYSTDTQYF
>NA|NA|TRBJ1-1|TRBV10-1
TGCGCCAGCAGTGAGTCGTGGGCGAACACTGAAGCTTTCTTT
CASSESWANTEAFF
>NA|NA|TRBJ2-3|TRBV14
TGTGCCAGCAGCCAGCTACTAACGACGGTAGATACGCAGTATTTT
CASSQLLTTVDTQYF
>NA|TRBD2|TRBJ2-1|TRBV7-2
TGTGCCAGCAGCCAGGAGGAGGTGCGGGAGATCCCGTTCTTC
CASSQEEVREIPFF
>NA|NA|TRBJ2-7|TRBV3-1/TRBV3-2
TGTGCCAGCAGCCGGAACAGGAATTACGAGCAGTACTTC
CASSRNRNYEQYF
>NA|NA|TRBJ1-2|TRBV7-3
TGTGCCAGCAGCGAGACAGCAATCCTGCACTATGGCTACACCTTC
CASSETAILHYGYTF
>NA|TRBD1|TRBJ1-3|TRBV28
TGTGCCAGCAGTTTAGGGGGGACAGGGAACGGAAACACCATATATTTT
CASSLGGTGNGNTIYF
>NA|TRBD1|TRBJ1-1|TRBV24-1
TGTGCCACCAGCCAGGGGGGCACTGAAGCTTTCTTT
CATSQGGTEAFF
>NA|TRBD1|TRBJ2-6|TRBV18
TGTGCCAGCTCACCGGGACAGGGGGCTGGGGCCAACGTCCTGACTTTC
CASSPGQGAGANVLTF
>few|NA|TRBJ2-5|TRBV28
TGTGCCAGCAGTTTGTGGGACAATTTTAACCAAGAGACCCAGTACTTC
CASSLWDNFNQETQYF
>NA|TRBD1|TRBJ1-4|TRBV5-1
TGCGCCAGCAGCTTGGCCACAGGGGGTCATGAAAAACTGTTTTTT
CASSLATGGHEKLFF
>NA|TRBD2|TRBJ2-1|TRBV7-3
TGTGCCAGCAGCTTAACTAGCGGGGGGCCCAATGAGCAGTTCTTC
CASSLTSGGPNEQFF